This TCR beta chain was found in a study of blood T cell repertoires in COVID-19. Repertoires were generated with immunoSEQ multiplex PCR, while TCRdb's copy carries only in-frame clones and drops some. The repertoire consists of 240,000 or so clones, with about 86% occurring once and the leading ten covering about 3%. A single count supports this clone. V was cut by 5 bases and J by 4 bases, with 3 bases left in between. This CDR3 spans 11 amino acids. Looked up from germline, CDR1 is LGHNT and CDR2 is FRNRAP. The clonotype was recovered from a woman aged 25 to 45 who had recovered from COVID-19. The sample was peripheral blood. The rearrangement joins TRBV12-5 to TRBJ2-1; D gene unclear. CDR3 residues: CASGLYNEQFF. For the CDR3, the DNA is TGTGCTAGTGGTCTATACAATGAGCAGTTCTTC.